The clone carrying this TCR beta chain was seen ten or more times. Antigen unknown. Full-length variable regions came from constant-region reverse primers plus semi-nested Nested Universal Primer A PCR. Each CDR3 protein is one row after TCRdb ran MiXCR on the 5' RACE reads. The data contain tens of thousands of distinct CDR3 sequences, approximately 17% of them singletons. Naive CD4+ T cells were purified with Tregs depleted by CD25. Overall study results and limits: Greatest tumor Treg TCR overlap was with tumor naive CD4+ cells.

The CDR3 is 16 amino acids. Germline-derived CDR1 and CDR2 are MNHNY and SVGAGI (reference sequence). J was trimmed by 2 bases and V by 7 bases; bases with no gene match: 7. This receptor was taken from a female donor with breast cancer. V usage is TRBV6-6 and J usage is TRBJ2-2; 10 bases are a match to TRBD2. What was sequenced was naive CD4+ T cells sorted from a lymph node. Subset defined: naive CD4+ T cells, CD4+CD45RA+CD25-. The CDR3 spells CASTTGTSANTGELFF. The CDR3 DNA reads as TGTGCCAGCACCACCGGGACTAGCGCCAACACCGGGGAGCTGTTTTTT.